These 31 T cell receptor beta chains share one sample of origin, sequenced in a study of T cell changes during pregnancy in multiple sclerosis. The data were produced by immunoSEQ multiplex PCR, yet TCRdb's version contains in-frame clones alone and is incomplete. Among tens of thousands of clones listed, just over 90% were seen once. The specimen was CD4+ T cells from peripheral blood mononuclear cells, collected before pregnancy. The receptors stem from a female donor with multiple sclerosis, enrolled in a pregnancy study.

The chain recombines TRBV4-2 with TRBJ2-5, with 7 bases identical to TRBD1. V trimming: 5 bases; J trimming: 1 base; junction bases outside the gene matches: 4. CDR1 and CDR2 (germline): LGHNA, YNFKEQ. The CDR3 has 14 residues. In DNA form, the CDR3 reads TGTGCCAGCAGCTCGGACAGGCGCCAAGAGACCCAGTACTTC. It specifies CASSSDRRQETQYF.

V and J are TRBV9 and TRBJ1-3; maybe TRBD1 (6 bases). Germline V CDR1 and CDR2: SGDLS, YYNGEE. The CDR3 is 16 amino acids. Trimming took off 2 bases at V and 0 bases at J, with 12 bases between the two ends. The CDR3: CASSVRQGFSGNTIYF. The CDR3 region has the DNA TGTGCCAGCAGCGTTAGGCAGGGGTTCTCTGGAAACACCATATATTTT.

This chain links TRBV5-4 with TRBJ2-7; maybe TRBD1 (6 bases). Trimming removed 2 bases at V and 3 bases at J, with 15 bases between. Germline V lookup: CDR1 SGHNT, CDR2 YYREEE (reference sequence). This CDR3 is built from 15 residues. Written as DNA, the CDR3 is TGTGCCAGCAGCTTTGGGTCAACAGGGATCTACGAGCAGTACTTC. This translates into CASSFGSTGIYEQYF.

CDR3 amino acids: CASSLGVADPDEQYF. The CDR3 nucleotides are TGTGCCAGCAGCTTGGGAGTAGCGGACCCGGACGAGCAGTACTTC. The chain combines TRBV5-4 with TRBJ2-7; possible D gene TRBD2, 6 bases. Per the germline V gene, CDR1 is SGHNT and CDR2 is YYREEE (reference sequence). Trimming pared 0 bases from V and 5 bases from J, leaving 15 bases between. CDR3 size: 15 residues.

The chain carries TRBV18 and TRBJ1-2; tentatively, D is TRBD1 (5 bases). Trimming removed 6 bases at V and 2 bases at J, with 22 bases between. The CDR3 consists of 17 residues. The V gene's germline CDR1 is KGHSH and CDR2 LQKENI. The CDR3 DNA sequence: TGTGCCAGCTCCGAAGGAGAAACCGGGACTGACAACTATGGCTACACCTTC. Translation gives CASSEGETGTDNYGYTF.

The chain is built from TRBV19 and TRBJ1-1, with TRBD1 identical over 8 bases. In germline, CDR1 is LNHDA, CDR2 SQIVND (reference sequence). There are 16 residues in the CDR3. With 5 bases clipped from V and 5 bases from J, the junction kept 13 bases outside the gene matches. The CDR3 protein is CASSPRTGQGGTEAFF. CDR3 in DNA: TGTGCCAGTAGTCCCCGAACCGGACAGGGAGGGACTGAAGCTTTCTTT.

The rearrangement links TRBV7-9 to TRBJ1-4; maybe TRBD1 (6 bases). Per germline, CDR1 SEHNR and CDR2 FQNEAQ (reference sequence). The length of the CDR3 is 17 residues. Trimming removed 0 bases at V and 8 bases at J, with 19 bases between. CDR3 in amino acids: CASSLAGGRREGEKLFF. DNA for the CDR3: TGTGCCAGCAGCTTAGCAGGGGGTCGCAGGGAGGGAGAAAAACTGTTTTTT.

The V call is TRBV6-1, the J call TRBJ1-3; 9 positions agree with TRBD1. The CDR3 extends over 15 amino acids. Per the germline V gene, CDR1 is MNHNS and CDR2 is SASEGT. V lost 7 bases to trimming and J lost 4 bases; unmatched junction nucleotides: 8. For the CDR3, the DNA is TGTGCCAGCACGATGGGACAGGGAAGCGGAAACACCATATATTTT. Residues: CASTMGQGSGNTIYF.

This chain uses TRBV28 with TRBJ1-4; D is undetermined. V was clipped by 6 bases and J by 8 bases, with 7 bases between them. CDR1 is MDHEN and CDR2 is SYDVKM in the germline V gene. The CDR3 length is 11 residues. The CDR3 DNA reads TGTGCCAGCAGCCGCCAGGAAAAACTGTTTTTT. This encodes CASSRQEKLFF.

The chain recombines TRBV4-1 with TRBJ2-7; TRBD2 aligns across 11 bases. CDR3 length: 15 amino acids. Germline lookup yields CDR1 MGHRA and CDR2 YSYEKL. The V segment lost 2 bases and the J segment 2 bases; nucleotides outside the gene matches: 2. The CDR3 sequence: CASSQLAGGTYEQYF. The CDR3 DNA sequence: TGCGCCAGCAGCCAACTAGCGGGGGGTACCTACGAGCAGTACTTC.

This clone was counted a few times. The V gene is TRBV18, the J gene TRBJ1-2; 7 positions agree with TRBD1. The CDR3 is 14 residues long. Germline trimming cut 6 bases from V and 6 bases from J; bases unmatched to any gene: 10. CDR1 KGHSH and CDR2 LQKENI come from the germline V gene. The CDR3: CASSPFTGEDGYTF. Written as DNA, the CDR3 is TGTGCCAGCTCGCCCTTTACAGGGGAAGATGGCTACACCTTC. The full variable domain, completed using reference TRBV18 and TRBJ1-2, is NAGVMQNPRHLVRRRGQEARLRCSPMKGHSHVYWYRQLPEEGLKFMVYLQKENIIDESGMPKERFSAEFPKEGPSILRIQQVVRGDSAAYFCASSPFTGEDGYTFGSGTRLTVV.

The V and J genes are TRBV18 and TRBJ1-1; D call uncertain. CDR1 KGHSH and CDR2 LQKENI come from the germline V gene. V lost 9 bases, J lost 8 bases, and 16 bases lay in between. This CDR3 has 12 residues. This CDR3 is CASSNLLREAFF. For the CDR3, the DNA is TGTGCCAGTTCCAACCTCCTCAGAGAAGCTTTCTTT.

This chain uses TRBV10-3 with TRBJ1-1; D is possibly TRBD1 (5 bases). Deletions cut 4 bases from V and 3 bases from J, with 12 bases between. CDR1 and CDR2 (germline): ENHRY, SYGVKD. The CDR3 runs to 14 residues. CDR3 loop: CAISADRLDTEAFF. For the CDR3, the DNA is TGTGCCATCAGTGCCGACAGACTAGACACTGAAGCTTTCTTT.

The chain recombines TRBV14 with TRBJ2-7; D is undetermined. Looked up from germline, CDR1 is SGHDN and CDR2 is FVKESK. The CDR3 has 15 amino acids. Trimming cost V 3 bases and J 1 base, with 13 bases left between them. The CDR3 loop is CASSQGPLPSYEQYF. CDR3 DNA sequence: TGTGCCAGCAGCCAGGGCCCTTTACCTTCCTACGAGCAGTACTTC. The full variable domain, with the rest looked up from reference TRBV14 and TRBJ2-7, is EAGVTQFPSHSVIEKGQTVTLRCDPISGHDNLYWYRRVMGKEIKFLLHFVKESKQDESGMPNNRFLAERTGGTYSTLKVQPAELEDSGVYFCASSQGPLPSYEQYFGPGTRLTVT.

The chain combines TRBV2 with TRBJ1-2; TRBD1 is a possible D gene (5 bases). In germline, CDR1 is SNHLY, CDR2 FYNNEI. CDR3 length: 16 residues. The V and J ends lost 6 bases and 4 bases respectively, with 21 bases between them. CDR3 residues: CASRRDRERVAYGYTF. The CDR3 coding sequence is TGTGCCAGCAGACGGGACCGGGAGAGAGTTGCCTATGGCTACACCTTC.

This chain links TRBV7-9 with TRBJ2-7, with TRBD2 identical over 7 bases. Germline V gene lookup returns CDR1 SEHNR and CDR2 FQNEAQ (reference sequence). The ends lost 1 base at V and 1 base at J; junction bases unmatched: 10. The CDR3 sequence is 17 residues long. The CDR3 here is CASSLDPTSVGSYEQYF. CDR3 nucleotide sequence: TGTGCCAGCAGCTTAGACCCCACTAGCGTTGGGTCCTACGAGCAGTACTTC.

V gene TRBV5-4 combines with J gene TRBJ2-7; the match to TRBD2 covers 8 bases. CDR1 is SGHNT and CDR2 is YYREEE in the germline V gene (reference sequence). The CDR3 spans 14 residues. Trimming took 4 bases from V and 5 from J; bases not matched to a gene: 8. CDR3 DNA sequence: TGTGCCAGCAGCCCCGGCGGGCGGGAGGACGAGCAGTACTTC. Amino acid sequence: CASSPGGREDEQYF.

Concerning this clone: The limits of the CDR3 on the DNA are not certain, so only TCRdb's listed CDR3 is given. This chain links TRBV2 with TRBJ2-5; the table names TRBD2, a call not compared with the DNA. The CDR3 is 15 amino acids long, termini counted. From germline, CDR1 is SNHLY and CDR2 FYNNEI. CDR3 amino acids: CASSTSGGSEETQYF.

The chain employs TRBV29-1 and TRBJ2-1; 10 nucleotides align to TRBD2. This CDR3 region has 16 residues. With V trimmed by 6 bases and J by 2 bases, 10 bases remained unmatched. Germline assignment: CDR1 SQVTM and CDR2 ANQGSEA. Written as DNA, the CDR3 is TGCAGCGTCGTCACGAGGCTAGCGGGGGCCTACAATGAGCAGTTCTTC. This gives the protein CSVVTRLAGAYNEQFF.

J is TRBJ2-1 and V is TRBV9, with 7 nucleotides matching TRBD2. V gave up 1 base and J gave up 7 bases; unmatched junction bases: 5. CDR1 is SGDLS, CDR2 YYNGEE, per germline. CDR3 length: 14 residues. CDR3 DNA: TGTGCCAGCAGCGTAACTAGCGACGAAAATGAGCAGTTCTTC. This codes for CASSVTSDENEQFF.

This chain uses TRBV7-2 with TRBJ1-1; 7 bases match TRBD1. CDR3 length: 17 amino acids. The V and J ends lost 4 bases and 4 bases, in that order; junction bases with no gene match: 15. Per the germline V gene, CDR1 is SGHTA and CDR2 is FQGNSA. CDR3 in amino acids: CASSSATGIRGTTEAFF. The CDR3 DNA reads TGTGCCAGCAGCTCCGCGACAGGGATTCGGGGCACCACTGAAGCTTTCTTT.

The chain combines TRBV2 with TRBJ2-2; 7 positions match TRBD1. The V gene's germline CDR1 is SNHLY and CDR2 FYNNEI. The CDR3 extends over 15 amino acids. V shed 4 bases, J shed 7 bases, and the junction held 9 bases outside the gene matches. The CDR3 sequence is CASSATGSIGGELFF. DNA of the CDR3: TGTGCCAGCAGTGCGACAGGGTCAATCGGCGGGGAGCTGTTTTTT.

The chain joins TRBV7-9 to TRBJ2-2; TRBD1 might be the D (6 bases). V lost 6 bases to trimming and J lost 4 bases, with 15 bases between them. The CDR3 has 15 amino acids. The V gene's germline CDR1 is SEHNR and CDR2 FQNEAQ (reference sequence). DNA of the CDR3: TGTGCCAGCAGGATACAGGGATTGAGCACCGGGGAGCTGTTTTTT. It translates to CASRIQGLSTGELFF.

The chain uses TRBV7-3 and TRBJ2-7, with a weak D call TRBD2 (6 bases). V lost 3 bases and J lost 0, with 18 bases in between. The CDR3 runs to 17 residues. Germline lookup yields CDR1 SGHTA and CDR2 FQGTGA. This chain's CDR3 is CASSLGGTLRRSYEQYF. The CDR3 nucleotides read TGTGCCAGCAGCTTGGGGGGAACGCTCCGTCGCTCCTACGAGCAGTACTTC.

V and J are TRBV11-2 and TRBJ1-4; maybe TRBD1 (5 bases). Germline V gene sequence: CDR1 SGHAT, CDR2 FQNNGV. V lost 0 bases, J lost 8 bases, and 16 bases lay in between. The CDR3 is 16 residues long. The CDR3 sequence: CASSLDLGAEREKLFF. The CDR3 nucleotides read TGTGCCAGCAGCTTAGATCTTGGGGCGGAACGGGAAAAACTGTTTTTT. Using reference TRBV11-2 and TRBJ1-4 for the parts outside the CDR3, the full variable domain is EAGVAQSPRYKIIEKRQSVAFWCNPISGHATLYWYQQILGQGPKLLIQFQNNGVVDDSQLPKDRFSAERLKGVDSTLKIQPAKLEDSAVYLCASSLDLGAEREKLFFGSGTQLSVL.

The chain links TRBV19 to TRBJ1-5; D remains unclear. CDR3 length equals 16 residues. Germline CDR1 and CDR2: LNHDA and SQIVND (reference sequence). Trimming left V 0 bases short and J 0 bases short, with 9 bases between. CDR3 DNA: TGTGCCAGTAGTATAGAAGGAGGGTTTAGCAATCAGCCCCAGCATTTT. This codes for CASSIEGGFSNQPQHF.

The chain couples TRBV7-7 to TRBJ2-1; a possible D gene is TRBD2 (6 bases). The CDR3 spans 15 residues. V was clipped by 3 bases and J by 4 bases, with 13 bases between them. Germline V CDR1 and CDR2: SSHAT, FNYEAQ (reference sequence). CDR3 sequence: CASSFRDSVYNEQFF. The CDR3, as DNA: TGTGCCAGCAGCTTCCGGGACTCGGTGTACAATGAGCAGTTCTTC.

The genes are TRBV27 and TRBJ1-1; D may be TRBD1 (6 bases). The V gene's germline CDR1 is MNHEY and CDR2 SMNVEV (reference sequence). V was pared by 5 bases and J by 1 base, with 11 bases between. The CDR3 runs 14 residues. The CDR3 is CASSGGARNTEAFF. The CDR3 region has the DNA TGTGCCAGCAGTGGGGGGGCTCGGAACACTGAAGCTTTCTTT.

The chain has TRBV5-4 and TRBJ2-7; 14 nucleotides align to TRBD2. With V trimmed by 5 bases and J by 0 bases, 16 bases remained unmatched. This CDR3 comprises 20 residues. In germline, CDR1 is SGHNT, CDR2 YYREEE (reference sequence). CDR3 DNA: TGTGCCAGCAGAGGAGGGACAGGGGGACTAGCGGGAGTTTACTCCTACGAGCAGTACTTC. Translation: CASRGGTGGLAGVYSYEQYF.

This clone was counted only a few times. The genes are TRBV18 and TRBJ1-2; TRBD1 agrees at 8 bases. CDR3 length: 15 residues. Germline V gene sequence: CDR1 KGHSH, CDR2 LQKENI. The ends lost 5 bases at V and 2 bases at J; junction bases unmatched: 7. Here the CDR3 DNA reads TGTGCCAGCTCATCAGGACAGGGAATGAACTATGGCTACACCTTC. This sequence encodes CASSSGQGMNYGYTF.

V usage is TRBV9 and J usage is TRBJ2-3, with a tentative D call TRBD1 (6 bases). The CDR3 consists of 14 residues. From germline, CDR1 is SGDLS and CDR2 YYNGEE. V gave up 7 bases and J gave up 2 bases, with 14 bases separating them. For the CDR3, the DNA is TGTGCCAGCTGCAGGGGAATGTTCACAGATACGCAGTATTTT. Amino acids: CASCRGMFTDTQYF.